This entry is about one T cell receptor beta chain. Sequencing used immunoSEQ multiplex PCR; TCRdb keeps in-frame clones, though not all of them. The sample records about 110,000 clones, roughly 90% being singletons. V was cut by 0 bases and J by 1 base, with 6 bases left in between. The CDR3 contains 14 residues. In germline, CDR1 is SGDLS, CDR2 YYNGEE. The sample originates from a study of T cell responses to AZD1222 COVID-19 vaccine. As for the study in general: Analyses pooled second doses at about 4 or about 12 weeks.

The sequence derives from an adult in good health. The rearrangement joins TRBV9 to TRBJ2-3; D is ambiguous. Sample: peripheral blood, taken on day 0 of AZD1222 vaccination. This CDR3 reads CASSVGPGTDTQYF. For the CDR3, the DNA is TGTGCCAGCAGCGTAGGGCCAGGCACAGATACGCAGTATTTT.